This TCR beta chain was sequenced for a study of T cell repertoires in cytomegalovirus infection (dated by TCRdb to the late 2010s). With respect to the entire study: The peptide stimulations were aimed at well-studied HLA-B-restricted epitopes as well as recently identified HLA-C-restricted CMV epitopes, whose presentation resists viral immunomodulation. Donor HLA type was relevant to the analysis, because carriage of CMV infection together with the matching HLA type was indicated by public TCR beta signatures. Broad study findings and their caveats: The ex vivo response was dominated by HLA-C-restricted CMV-specific TCR beta clonotypes, which also provided the single most frequent clonotype in two of eight donors. In both this cohort and an independent roughly 400-donor cohort, the cumulative frequency of public TCR beta family members distinguished carriers of CMV infection plus the relevant HLA type.

As for this clonotype: This clone's antigen is unknown. Base-call qualities are not available, and no considerably larger clone is one nucleotide away.

The reads were generated on an Illumina HiSeq 1500. TCRdb passed the public sequencing reads through fastp at Q25 and MiXCR, retaining productive beta sequences. Every CDR3 protein is listed once, alongside the most common genes and DNA of its rows. The sample table lists about 63,000 distinct CDR3 sequences, 20% to 25% of them with a count of one. 73% of the sample is held by the ten biggest clonotypes. Read against the paper, the sample's treatment or condition label means: in vitro stimulation with specific CMV peptide epitopes to enrich CMV-specific T cells. The sequences come from CD8+ T cells from cultured PBMCs, collected from culture after CMV antigen stimulation. This receptor was identified in a human donor in good health (CMV status not recorded). Some clones in this sample may be carry-over from other donors' samples.

The CDR3 is CASSSLRSSYNEQFF. In nucleotides, the sequence is TGTGCCAGCAGCTCCTTGCGGAGCTCCTACAATGAGCAGTTCTTC. Rearrangement joined TRBV7-2 to TRBJ2-1, with the D segment identity uncertain. Per the germline V gene, SGHTA is the CDR1 and FQGNSA is the CDR2. From the cysteine up to the phenylalanine, the CDR3 has a length of 15 residues. CDR3 DNA only is kept here, 45 bases in frame from base 1. V loses 4 bases of germline sequence and J loses 0 bases, and the interval between the two ends is 10 bases.